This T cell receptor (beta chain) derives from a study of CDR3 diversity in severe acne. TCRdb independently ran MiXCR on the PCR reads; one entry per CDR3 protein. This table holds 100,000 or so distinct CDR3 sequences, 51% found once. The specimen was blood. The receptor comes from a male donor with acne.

CDR3 in amino acids: CSAYRDSSYEQYF. CDR3 coding DNA: TGCAGTGCTTACCGGGACAGCTCCTACGAGCAGTACTTC. This rearrangement joins TRBV20-1 to TRBJ2-7; 7 bases map to TRBD1. This CDR3 comprises 13 residues. The germline CDR1 and CDR2 sequences are DFQATT and SNEGSKA (reference sequence). With V trimmed by 5 bases and J by 0 bases, 4 bases remained unmatched.